Following are 10 T cell receptor beta chains from one sample sequenced in a study of response to subunit inactivated influenza vaccine. TCRdb fed the RT-PCR reads into MiXCR, producing one record per CDR3 protein. The data show fewer than 550,000 distinct CDR3 sequences, 25% seen once. The material sequenced was CD4+ T cells sorted from PBMCs, taken about 5 days after vaccination. The receptors were gathered from a man aged 50 to 59 who received an inactivated influenza vaccine.

This clonotype was seen only a few times. This chain uses TRBV2 with TRBJ2-1; D gene ambiguous. Germline CDR1 is SNHLY and CDR2 is FYNNEI. The V end lost 6 bases, the J end lost 3 bases, and 6 bases lay between the germline ends. The CDR3 spans 12 residues. The CDR3 loop is CASRVLYNEQFF. CDR3 coding DNA: TGTGCCAGCAGAGTCCTCTACAATGAGCAGTTCTTC.

The chain uses TRBV12-3 or TRBV12-4 and TRBJ1-2, with D maybe TRBD1 (5 bases). Between the trimmed V and J ends, which lost 6 bases and 8 bases, there was a span of 13 bases. The CDR3 runs 12 residues. The chain's CDR3 is CASSRDRLGYTF. The DNA of the CDR3 is TGTGCCAGCAGCAGGGACCGCTTAGGCTACACCTTC.

This clonotype showed up just a few times. The chain uses TRBV6-1 and TRBJ1-5; 12 bases fit TRBD1. This CDR3 is 19 amino acids long. Looked up from germline, CDR1 is MNHNS and CDR2 is SASEGT. The J segment lost 1 base and the V segment lost 5 bases, leaving 12 bases of the junction unmatched. CDR3 DNA: TGTGCCAGCAGTCTGTATCCGGGGACAGGGGGCCGGAGCAATCAGCCCCAGCATTTT. This encodes CASSLYPGTGGRSNQPQHF.

J is TRBJ2-3 and V is TRBV24-1; D tentatively fits TRBD1 or TRBD2 (5 bases each). Germline CDR1 is KGHDR and CDR2 is SFDVKD. CDR3 length: 18 residues. V was clipped by 2 bases and J by 4 bases, with 21 bases between them. This CDR3 reads CATSDSGADIEDPDTQYF. In DNA, the CDR3 is TGTGCCACCAGTGATTCCGGGGCCGACATAGAGGACCCAGATACGCAGTATTTT.

The CDR3 region is CASSLLGTGRDEQYF. CDR3 coding DNA: TGTGCCAGCAGCTTACTAGGGACAGGGCGAGACGAGCAGTACTTC. The V and J genes are TRBV7-9 and TRBJ2-7, with TRBD1 identical over 9 bases. The CDR3 length is 15 residues. Germline CDR1 is SEHNR and CDR2 is FQNEAQ (reference sequence). V was pared by 2 bases and J by 5 bases, with 7 bases of the junction left unmatched. Complete variable domain (other parts from reference TRBV7-9 and TRBJ2-7): DTGVSQNPRHKITKRGQNVTFRCDPISEHNRLYWYRQTLGQGPEFLTYFQNEAQLEKSRLLSDRFSAERPKGSFSTLEIQRTEQGDSAMYLCASSLLGTGRDEQYFGPGTRLTVT.

This clonotype was recorded a few times. For the CDR3, the DNA is TGTGCCACCAGTGATGCGAGTAGCGGGACGAAAGAGACCCAGTACTTC. This translates into CATSDASSGTKETQYF. The J gene is TRBJ2-5, the V gene TRBV24-1; 8 positions agree with TRBD2. Germline lookup yields CDR1 KGHDR and CDR2 SFDVKD. The CDR3 is 16 amino acids. Trimming at V came to 3 bases and at J to 3 bases, leaving 8 bases not matched to a gene.

This chain joins TRBV18 and TRBJ2-6; D is perhaps TRBD2 (5 bases). V dropped 1 base and J dropped 2 bases, with 12 bases sitting between them. This CDR3 contains 17 residues. Germline V gives CDR1 KGHSH, CDR2 LQKENI. The CDR3 DNA reads as TGTGCCAGCTCACCACTAGACTACGGGACTGGGGCCAACGTCCTGACTTTC. Residues: CASSPLDYGTGANVLTF.

In this sample, this clonotype turned up a few times. The chain employs TRBV5-1 and TRBJ1-1; tentatively, D is TRBD1 (6 bases). V dropped 2 bases and J dropped 0 bases, with 11 bases sitting between them. CDR1 is SGHRS and CDR2 is YFSETQ in the germline V gene. This CDR3 is 15 amino acids long. The CDR3 DNA reads as TGCGCCAGCAGCTTACAGGGACTGGTGAACACTGAAGCTTTCTTT. Translated: CASSLQGLVNTEAFF.

The chain couples TRBV20-1 to TRBJ2-1; D not resolved. CDR1 is DFQATT, CDR2 SNEGSKA, per germline (reference sequence). The CDR3 contains 15 residues. Trimming left V 6 bases short and J 1 base short, with 16 bases between. This CDR3 reads CSAGETSGSYNEQFF. The DNA of the CDR3 is TGCAGTGCCGGCGAGACCTCCGGGTCCTACAATGAGCAGTTCTTC.

The CDR3 protein is CASSPAGTSPGGQYF. CDR3 in DNA: TGTGCCAGCTCACCCGCCGGGACATCCCCAGGGGGGCAGTACTTC. The chain has TRBV18 and TRBJ2-7, with 7 bases matching TRBD1. Trimming at V came to 3 bases and at J to 9 bases, leaving 14 bases not matched to a gene. CDR1 and CDR2 (germline): KGHSH, LQKENI. The CDR3 totals 15 residues.